The 13 T cell receptor beta chains in this list originate from one sample, sequenced in a study of cytomegalovirus exposure and HLA in healthy donors. The PCR had 60 Vbeta and 13 Jbeta primers. Using immunoSEQ multiplex PCR, the repertoire was profiled, and TCRdb retains in-frame clones only, with some absent. Among 95,000 to 110,000 clones listed, less than 85% were seen once. Sequenced input: PBMCs. These receptors all stem from a woman between 40 and 55 years old in good health and CMV-seropositive.

The chain combines TRBV18 with TRBJ1-5; D possibly corresponds to TRBD1 (5 bases). The CDR3 contains 15 residues. The V gene lost 5 bases and the J gene lost 3 bases, with 14 bases spanning the gap. Germline assignment: CDR1 KGHSH and CDR2 LQKENI. DNA for the CDR3: TGTGCCAGCTCATCTCAGGGTACCGACAATCAGCCCCAGCATTTT. It yields the protein CASSSQGTDNQPQHF.

The rearrangement uses TRBV5-6 and TRBJ2-7; D might be TRBD2 (6 bases). V lost 4 bases to trimming and J lost 2 bases, with 16 bases between them. This CDR3 has 15 amino acids. Germline loops: CDR1 SGHDT, CDR2 YYEEEE. DNA of the CDR3: TGTGCCAGCAGCATCCGGGACTTTGACACCTACGAGCAGTACTTC. Translation gives CASSIRDFDTYEQYF.

This chain joins TRBV18 and TRBJ2-7, with a possible D match to TRBD1 (8 bases). V lost 3 bases and J lost 9, with 24 bases in between. The germline V gene has CDR1 KGHSH and CDR2 LQKENI. The CDR3 extends over 16 amino acids. The CDR3 protein is CASSPLLGQGGEGQYF. CDR3 DNA sequence: TGTGCCAGCTCACCTCTACTCGGACAGGGAGGGGAAGGGCAGTACTTC.

This chain connects TRBV4-2 to TRBJ1-2; the D is unclear. Germline CDR1 reads LGHNA; CDR2 reads YNFKEQ. This CDR3 is built from 16 residues. Trimming pared 1 base from V and 5 bases from J, leaving 17 bases between. CDR3 sequence (DNA): TGTGCCAGCAGCCAAGCTGCGGGCGCCTTACAATATGGCTACACCTTC. It specifies CASSQAAGALQYGYTF.

This rearrangement joins TRBV27 to TRBJ1-6; no clear D gene. V lost 5 bases and J lost 14, with 25 bases in between. There are 16 residues in the CDR3. The germline gives CDR1 MNHEY, CDR2 SMNVEV (reference sequence). CDR3 nucleotides: TGTGCCAGCAGTCTCTCCAGTGGGAGCAGGATGGGAACCCTCCACTTT. Amino acids: CASSLSSGSRMGTLHF.

V and J are TRBV5-4 and TRBJ2-3; weak D call: TRBD1 (6 bases). The length of the CDR3 is 14 residues. V was pared by 5 bases and J by 6 bases, with 16 bases between. Germline V lookup: CDR1 SGHNT, CDR2 YYREEE (reference sequence). CDR3 sequence (DNA): TGTGCCAGCAGGGATGAAGGGGGAATGGATACGCAGTATTTT. The encoded protein is CASRDEGGMDTQYF.

The chain employs TRBV27 and TRBJ1-6, with D maybe TRBD1 (5 bases). Germline assignment: CDR1 MNHEY and CDR2 SMNVEV (reference sequence). The CDR3 loop spans 16 amino acids. Trimming shortened V by 5 bases and J by 6 bases, and 17 bases separated the two germline ends. The CDR3 DNA reads as TGTGCCAGCAGTGCCACCCAGGGTTTCGGTAATTCACCCCTCCACTTT. It is translated as CASSATQGFGNSPLHF.

This chain uses TRBV6-6 with TRBJ2-3; TRBD1 matches 7 bases. Germline V CDR1 and CDR2: MNHNY, SVGAGI (reference sequence). The CDR3 length is 13 residues. Trimming at V came to 6 bases and at J to 7 bases, leaving 7 bases not matched to a gene. DNA for the CDR3: TGTGCCAGCAGCCAAGGGGGCAGAAATACGCAGTATTTT. This sequence encodes CASSQGGRNTQYF.

The V call is TRBV9, the J call TRBJ2-6; perhaps TRBD2 as D (5 bases). The germline CDR1 and CDR2 sequences are SGDLS and YYNGEE. The CDR3 contains 15 residues. The germline V and J ends were trimmed by 0 bases and 1 base, with 5 bases remaining between them. The CDR3 reads CASSVGLSGANVLTF. The CDR3 DNA reads TGTGCCAGCAGCGTAGGACTATCTGGGGCCAACGTCCTGACTTTC.

To note about this clone: Other DNA sequences in the sample encode the same CDR3. The genes are TRBV7-2 and TRBJ2-3, with 7 nucleotides matching TRBD1. V was clipped by 3 bases and J by 6 bases; unmatched bases: 3. The CDR3 length is 13 residues. Germline CDR1 is SGHTA and CDR2 is FQGNSA. The CDR3 DNA follows: TGTGCCAGCAGCTTGGGGACAGCCGATACGCAGTATTTT. Translated: CASSLGTADTQYF.

This clone turned up a few times. The chain links TRBV4-2 to TRBJ1-5; 7 bases align to TRBD1. Trimming removed 4 bases from V and 1 base from J; junction bases left unmatched: 4. This CDR3 region has 15 residues. The germline V gene encodes CDR1 LGHNA and CDR2 YNFKEQ. The CDR3 region is CASSRQGQSNQPQHF. CDR3 bases: TGTGCCAGCAGCCGCCAGGGACAGAGCAATCAGCCCCAGCATTTT.

The chain joins TRBV7-9 to TRBJ2-3; TRBD1 is a possible D gene (5 bases). Trimming shortened V by 1 base and J by 2 bases, and 16 bases separated the two germline ends. This CDR3 spans 17 amino acids. Germline V CDR1 and CDR2: SEHNR, FQNEAQ (reference sequence). CDR3 protein: CASSLELGREITDTQYF. The CDR3 coding sequence is TGTGCCAGCAGCTTAGAATTGGGCAGGGAAATCACAGATACGCAGTATTTT.

Only a few counts were recorded for this clone. This chain connects TRBV6-4 to TRBJ1-2; D call uncertain. Trimming removed 6 bases at V and 0 bases at J, with 8 bases between. Germline CDR1 is MRHNA and CDR2 is SNTAGT. The CDR3 has 13 residues. This CDR3 is CASSRGANYGYTF. CDR3 bases: TGTGCCAGCAGCCGGGGAGCTAACTATGGCTACACCTTC.